The subject of this entry is one T cell receptor (beta chain). What it binds is unknown. The entry originates in a study of cytomegalovirus exposure and HLA in healthy donors. Overall study context: When 398 donors were genotyped, over 80% of them were found to fall in the Caucasian-associated ancestry cluster. Study outcomes and limitations: Common viral pathogens (according to a later analysis) appeared linked to several of the most significant clusters. According to an earlier analysis, most TCR beta V segments yielded productive rearrangements about 90% or about 30% of the time. The dataset shows that most TCR sequences were rare, while some public TCRs occurred in many donors.

This CDR3 is 14 amino acids long. CDR1 and CDR2 from the germline V gene are SQVTM and ANQGSEA. Trimming stripped 3 bases from V and 2 bases from J, with 10 bases between. 13 Jbeta primers and 60 Vbeta primers were used for the PCR. Method: immunoSEQ multiplex PCR; TCRdb's copy keeps in-frame clones and lacks some. Here the sample spans about 160,000 clones, about four fifths being singletons. This TCR was sampled from a man between 50 and 59 years old in good health and CMV-seropositive. The rearrangement links TRBV29-1 to TRBJ2-2, with D perhaps TRBD1 (6 bases). What was sequenced was PBMCs. CDR3 nucleotides: TGCAGCGTTGACAGGGGACAAAACACCGGGGAGCTGTTTTTT. Translating gives CSVDRGQNTGELFF.